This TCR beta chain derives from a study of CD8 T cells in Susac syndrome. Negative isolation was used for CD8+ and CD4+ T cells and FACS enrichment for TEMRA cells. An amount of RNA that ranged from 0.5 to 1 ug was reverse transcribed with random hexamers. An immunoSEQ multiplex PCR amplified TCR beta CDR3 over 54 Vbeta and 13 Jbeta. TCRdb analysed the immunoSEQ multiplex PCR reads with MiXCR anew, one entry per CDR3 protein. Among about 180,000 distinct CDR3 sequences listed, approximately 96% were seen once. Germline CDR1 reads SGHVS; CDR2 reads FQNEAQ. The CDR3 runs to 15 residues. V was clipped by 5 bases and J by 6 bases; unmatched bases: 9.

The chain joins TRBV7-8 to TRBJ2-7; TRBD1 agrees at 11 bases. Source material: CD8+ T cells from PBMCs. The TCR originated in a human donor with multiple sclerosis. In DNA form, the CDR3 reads TGTGCCAGCAGCCCAGGACAGGGGGCGCGATTCGAGCAGTACTTC. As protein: CASSPGQGARFEQYF. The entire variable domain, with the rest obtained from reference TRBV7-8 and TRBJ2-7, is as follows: GAGVSQSPRYKVAKRGQDVALRCDPISGHVSLFWYQQALGQGPEFLTYFQNEAQLDKSGLPSDRFFAERPEGSVSTLKIQRTQQEDSAVYLCASSPGQGARFEQYFGPGTRLTVT.